Listed here are 10 T cell receptor beta chains from one sample, sequenced in a study of identical twins listed by TCRdb under 2016. The library was made by 5' RACE. Sequenced using an Illumina HiSeq 2000. TCRdb trimmed public reads at Q25 via fastp, called clones via MiXCR and kept in-frame beta chains. Each record represents a unique CDR3 protein, reported with the most common genes and DNA among its rows. Present in this sample are approximately 680,000 distinct CDR3 sequences, around 7.5% of which were seen just once. The ten largest make up around 1.6% of the sample. These data were likewise used in another study, on yellow fever vaccine responses in identical twins.

Sequencing was carried out using PBMCs. These receptors all stem from a woman between 18 and 29 years old in good health.

This clonotype was seen a few times. The V gene is TRBV5-1, the J gene TRBJ1-2; D call uncertain. This CDR3 spans 12 amino acids. The V and J ends lost 4 bases and 2 bases respectively, with 6 bases between them. CDR1 and CDR2 from the germline V gene are SGHRS and YFSETQ. The CDR3 coding sequence is TGCGCCAGCAGCGAGGAGAACTATGGCTACACCTTC. Residues: CASSEENYGYTF.

Many counts were recorded for this clonotype. V usage is TRBV10-3 and J usage is TRBJ1-4, with TRBD1 as a possible D gene (6 bases). Germline V lookup: CDR1 ENHRY, CDR2 SYGVKD. The CDR3 has 15 amino acids. Trimming shortened V by 3 bases and J by 7 bases, and 15 bases separated the two germline ends. CDR3 nucleotides: TGTGCCATCAGTGATACAGGGACGGGGGCTGAAAAACTGTTTTTT. It is translated as CAISDTGTGAEKLFF.

This clonotype appeared a few times. V usage is TRBV7-8 and J usage is TRBJ1-1; no reliable D call. Germline V CDR1 and CDR2: SGHVS, FQNEAQ. The CDR3 runs 13 residues. V was pared by 1 base and J by 7 bases, with 10 bases between. CDR3 loop: CASSLGADVEAFF. The DNA of the CDR3 is TGTGCCAGCAGCTTAGGGGCGGACGTTGAAGCTTTCTTT.

The genes are TRBV12-3 or TRBV12-4 and TRBJ1-4; D is uncertain. The CDR3 is made up of 13 amino acids. With 7 bases removed from V and 2 bases from J, the gap between germline ends came to 8 bases. The CDR3: CASTPGTNEKLFF. The CDR3 DNA sequence: TGTGCCAGCACCCCGGGGACTAATGAAAAACTGTTTTTT.

A few counts support this clonotype. The V gene is TRBV6-5, the J gene TRBJ2-7, with D tentatively TRBD1 or TRBD2 (5 bases each). V was pared by 1 base and J by 0 bases, with 7 bases between. CDR1 is MNHEY and CDR2 is SVGAGI in the germline V gene. The CDR3 is 14 residues long. CDR3 sequence reads: CASSYLGVSYEQYF. Written as DNA, the CDR3 is TGTGCCAGCAGTTACTTGGGGGTCTCCTACGAGCAGTACTTC.

This clonotype was seen a few times. The chain combines TRBV2 with TRBJ2-7; D unclear. The CDR3 runs 13 residues. Germline V lookup: CDR1 SNHLY, CDR2 FYNNEI. The V gene lost 7 bases and the J gene lost 4 bases, with 14 bases spanning the gap. CDR3: CASKKGFIYEQYF. As DNA, the CDR3 is TGTGCCAGCAAGAAGGGTTTCATATACGAGCAGTACTTC.

CDR3 DNA: TGTGCCAGCAGTTTACCCCGACAGGGGGGATACACAGATACGCAGTATTTT. Residues: CASSLPRQGGYTDTQYF. The V call is TRBV28, the J call TRBJ2-3; 9 nucleotides align to TRBD1. V gave up 2 bases and J gave up 2 bases; unmatched junction bases: 8. CDR1 MDHEN and CDR2 SYDVKM come from the germline V gene. CDR3 size: 17 residues.

This clonotype has a count of ten or more. The chain combines TRBV6-5 with TRBJ2-3, with D hard to call. The CDR3 has 13 residues. Trimming removed 0 bases from V and 7 bases from J, with 8 bases in between. Germline V lookup: CDR1 MNHEY, CDR2 SVGAGI. The CDR3 coding sequence is TGTGCCAGCAGTTACTCATCAGCGAATACGCAGTATTTT. Translating gives CASSYSSANTQYF.

This clonotype has more than one count but fewer than ten. The chain has TRBV28 and TRBJ2-1; 7 bases are a match to TRBD2. V shed 6 bases and J 5 bases; nucleotides not matched to a gene: 7. Germline values: CDR1 MDHEN, CDR2 SYDVKM. The CDR3 runs 14 residues. The CDR3 protein is CASRKGGPNNEQFF. In DNA form, the CDR3 reads TGTGCCAGCAGAAAGGGAGGGCCGAACAATGAGCAGTTCTTC.

This clonotype was recorded a few times. This sequence joins TRBV7-2 and TRBJ2-6; no clear D. Germline CDR1 SGHTA, CDR2 FQGNSA. Deletions cut 1 base from V and 2 bases from J, with 6 bases between. This CDR3 spans 15 amino acids. In nucleotides, the CDR3 is TGTGCCAGCAGCTTAGAAGCCGCTGGGGCCAACGTCCTGACTTTC. Amino acid sequence: CASSLEAAGANVLTF.